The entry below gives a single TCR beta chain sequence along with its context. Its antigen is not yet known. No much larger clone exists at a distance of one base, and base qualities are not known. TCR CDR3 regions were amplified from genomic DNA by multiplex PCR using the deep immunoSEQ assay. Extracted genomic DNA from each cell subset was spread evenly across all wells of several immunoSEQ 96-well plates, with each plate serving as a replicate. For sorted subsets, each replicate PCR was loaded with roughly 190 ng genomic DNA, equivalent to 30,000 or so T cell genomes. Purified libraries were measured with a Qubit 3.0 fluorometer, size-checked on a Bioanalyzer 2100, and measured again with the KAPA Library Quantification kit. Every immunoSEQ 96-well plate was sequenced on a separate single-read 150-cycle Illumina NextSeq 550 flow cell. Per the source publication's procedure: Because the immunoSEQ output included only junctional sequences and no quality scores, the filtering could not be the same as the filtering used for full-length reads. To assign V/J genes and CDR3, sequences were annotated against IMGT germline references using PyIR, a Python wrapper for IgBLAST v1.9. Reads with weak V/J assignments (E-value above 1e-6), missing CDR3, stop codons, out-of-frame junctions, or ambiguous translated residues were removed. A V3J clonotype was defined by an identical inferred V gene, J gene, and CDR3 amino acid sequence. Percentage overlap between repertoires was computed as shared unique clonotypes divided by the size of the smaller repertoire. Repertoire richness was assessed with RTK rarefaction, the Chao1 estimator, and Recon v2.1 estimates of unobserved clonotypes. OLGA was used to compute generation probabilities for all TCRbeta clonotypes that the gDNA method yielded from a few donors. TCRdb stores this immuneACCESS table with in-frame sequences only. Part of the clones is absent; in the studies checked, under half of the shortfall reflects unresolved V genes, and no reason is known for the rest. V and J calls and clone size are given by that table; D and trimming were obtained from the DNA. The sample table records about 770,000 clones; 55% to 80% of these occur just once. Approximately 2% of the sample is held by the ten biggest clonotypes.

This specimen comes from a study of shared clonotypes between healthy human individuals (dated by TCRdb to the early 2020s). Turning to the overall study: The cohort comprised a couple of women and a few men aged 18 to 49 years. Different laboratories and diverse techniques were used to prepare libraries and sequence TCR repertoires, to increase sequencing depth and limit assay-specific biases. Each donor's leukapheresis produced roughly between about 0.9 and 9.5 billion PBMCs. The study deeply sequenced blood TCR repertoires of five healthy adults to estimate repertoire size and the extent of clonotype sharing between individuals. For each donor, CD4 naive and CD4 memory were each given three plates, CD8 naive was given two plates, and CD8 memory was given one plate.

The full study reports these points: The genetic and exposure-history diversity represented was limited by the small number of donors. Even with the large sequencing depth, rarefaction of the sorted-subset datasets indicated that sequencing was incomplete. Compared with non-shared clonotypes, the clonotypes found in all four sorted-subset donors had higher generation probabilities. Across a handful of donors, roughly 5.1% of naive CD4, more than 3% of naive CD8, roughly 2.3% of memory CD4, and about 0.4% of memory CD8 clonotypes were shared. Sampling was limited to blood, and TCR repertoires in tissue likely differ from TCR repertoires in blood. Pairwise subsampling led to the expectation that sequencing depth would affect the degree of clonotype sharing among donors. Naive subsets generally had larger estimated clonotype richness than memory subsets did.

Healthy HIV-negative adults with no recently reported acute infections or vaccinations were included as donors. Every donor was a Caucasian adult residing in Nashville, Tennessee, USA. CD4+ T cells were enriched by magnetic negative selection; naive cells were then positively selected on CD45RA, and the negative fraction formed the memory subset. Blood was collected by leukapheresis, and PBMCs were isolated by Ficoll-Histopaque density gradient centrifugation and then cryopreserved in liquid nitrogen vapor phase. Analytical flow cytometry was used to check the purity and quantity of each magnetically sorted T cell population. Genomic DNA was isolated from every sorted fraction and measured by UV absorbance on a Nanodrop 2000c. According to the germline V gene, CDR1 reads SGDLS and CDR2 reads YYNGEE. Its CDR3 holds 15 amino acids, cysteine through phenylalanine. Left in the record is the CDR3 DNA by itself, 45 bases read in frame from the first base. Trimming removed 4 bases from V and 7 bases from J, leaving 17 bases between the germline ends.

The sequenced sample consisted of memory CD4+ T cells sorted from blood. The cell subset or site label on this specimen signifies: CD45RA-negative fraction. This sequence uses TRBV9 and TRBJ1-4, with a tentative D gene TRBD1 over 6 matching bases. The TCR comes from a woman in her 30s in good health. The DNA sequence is TGTGCCAGCAGCTTTGCCGGGGGCCTTGGTGAAAAACTGTTTTTT. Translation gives CASSFAGGLGEKLFF.